The 27 T cell receptor beta chains below all came from one sample that was sequenced in a study of blood T cell repertoires in COVID-19. Using immunoSEQ multiplex PCR, the repertoire was profiled, and TCRdb retains in-frame clones only, with some absent. The sample lists fewer than 100,000 clones, around nine tenths occurring once. The material sequenced was peripheral blood. These receptor sequences come from a man aged 65 to 79 with acute or convalescent COVID-19.

The rearrangement uses TRBV5-1 and TRBJ2-2, with TRBD2 as a possible D gene (5 bases). V gave up 0 bases and J gave up 5 bases, with 8 bases separating them. CDR1 is SGHRS, CDR2 YFSETQ, per germline. This CDR3 has 14 residues. The CDR3 protein is CASSLVAGTGELFF. DNA of the CDR3: TGCGCCAGCAGCTTGGTTGCGGGTACCGGGGAGCTGTTTTTT.

This clone was counted between two and nine times. Other DNA sequences in the same sample also yield this CDR3. The chain joins TRBV5-1 to TRBJ1-5; 7 bases are shared with TRBD1. Germline V CDR1 and CDR2: SGHRS, YFSETQ. CDR3 size: 15 residues. J was trimmed by 4 bases and V by 0 bases; bases with no gene match: 4. The CDR3 DNA follows: TGCGCCAGCAGCTTGGAAGGGGGCGGGAATCAGCCCCAGCATTTT. It translates to CASSLEGGGNQPQHF.

This clone has only one observation. The chain combines TRBV30 with TRBJ1-1; D is unresolved. The CDR3 spans 13 residues. Germline CDR1 GTSNPN, CDR2 SVGIG (reference sequence). V lost 1 base and J lost 0, with 6 bases in between. CDR3 sequence: CAWSGQMNTEAFF. The DNA for the CDR3 is TGTGCCTGGAGTGGGCAGATGAACACTGAAGCTTTCTTT.

In DNA form, the CDR3 reads TGTGCCAGCACTGCGGCAGGGGGGCTGGGAGAGACCCAGTACTTC. As protein: CASTAAGGLGETQYF. The chain recombines TRBV9 with TRBJ2-5; D is possibly TRBD1 (7 bases). Germline loops: CDR1 SGDLS, CDR2 YYNGEE. V was pared by 6 bases and J by 4 bases, with 19 bases between. The length of the CDR3 is 15 residues. Together with reference TRBV9 and TRBJ2-5, the CDR3 gives the full variable domain: DSGVTQTPKHLITATGQRVTLRCSPRSGDLSVYWYQQSLDQGLQFLIQYYNGEERAKGNILERFSAQQFPDLHSELNLSSLELGDSALYFCASTAAGGLGETQYFGPGTRLLVL.

The chain recombines TRBV19 with TRBJ1-5; D not certain. Germline loops: CDR1 LNHDA, CDR2 SQIVND (reference sequence). There are 15 residues in the CDR3. The V gene lost 8 bases and the J gene lost 0 bases, with 14 bases spanning the gap. CDR3 loop: CASSQNSGSNQPQHF. DNA for the CDR3: TGTGCCAGTTCTCAGAACAGTGGTAGCAATCAGCCCCAGCATTTT.

This rearrangement joins TRBV7-9 to TRBJ1-4; D is unresolved. Trimming removed 8 bases at V and 8 bases at J, with 15 bases between. Germline CDR1 is SEHNR and CDR2 is FQNEAQ (reference sequence). The CDR3 is made up of 13 amino acids. The chain's CDR3 is CASSPPEKEKLFF. CDR3 nucleotides: TGTGCCAGCTCCCCACCGGAGAAGGAAAAACTGTTTTTT. The full variable domain, its missing parts supplied by reference TRBV7-9 and TRBJ1-4, is DTGVSQNPRHKITKRGQNVTFRCDPISEHNRLYWYRQTLGQGPEFLTYFQNEAQLEKSRLLSDRFSAERPKGSFSTLEIQRTEQGDSAMYLCASSPPEKEKLFFGSGTQLSVL.

The chain employs TRBV5-6 and TRBJ2-5; no definite D call. This CDR3 spans 12 amino acids. CDR1 is SGHDT, CDR2 YYEEEE, per germline. Trimming removed 0 bases at V and 4 bases at J, with 4 bases between. The CDR3 sequence is CASSLARETQYF. The CDR3 DNA follows: TGTGCCAGCAGCTTGGCCCGAGAGACCCAGTACTTC.

The table lists this clone with a few counts. This rearrangement joins TRBV9 to TRBJ1-3, with 7 bases that match TRBD1. V gave up 0 bases and J gave up 9 bases; unmatched junction bases: 9. This CDR3 region has 15 residues. CDR1 SGDLS and CDR2 YYNGEE come from the germline V gene. The CDR3 reads CASSVGPDRTVTIYF. Here the CDR3 DNA reads TGTGCCAGCAGCGTAGGGCCGGACAGGACCGTCACCATATATTTT. Complete variable domain (other parts from reference TRBV9 and TRBJ1-3): DSGVTQTPKHLITATGQRVTLRCSPRSGDLSVYWYQQSLDQGLQFLIQYYNGEERAKGNILERFSAQQFPDLHSELNLSSLELGDSALYFCASSVGPDRTVTIYFGEGSWLTVV.

V is TRBV7-2 and J is TRBJ1-5; D not resolved. This CDR3 spans 15 amino acids. The germline gives CDR1 SGHTA, CDR2 FQGNSA. Trimming shortened V by 6 bases and J by 4 bases, and 16 bases separated the two germline ends. This CDR3 reads CASSPLLNSNQPQHF. The CDR3 region has the DNA TGTGCCAGCAGTCCCCTCCTAAACTCGAATCAGCCCCAGCATTTT.

The rearrangement joins TRBV11-3 to TRBJ2-2; 7 bases are shared with TRBD1. Trimming took 8 bases from V and 1 from J; bases not matched to a gene: 4. Per germline, CDR1 SGHNT and CDR2 YENEEA. The CDR3 covers 14 residues. The CDR3 loop reads CASRQGRNTGELFF. The CDR3 region has the DNA TGTGCCAGCCGACAGGGCCGGAACACCGGGGAGCTGTTTTTT.

V and J are TRBV6-5 and TRBJ2-6; D unresolved. V lost 1 base and J lost 0, with 4 bases in between. CDR1 MNHEY and CDR2 SVGAGI come from the germline V gene. The CDR3 has 15 residues. The CDR3 protein is CASSYLSSGANVLTF. Written as DNA, the CDR3 is TGTGCCAGCAGTTACTTGAGCTCTGGGGCCAACGTCCTGACTTTC.

This clone was recorded once. The V gene is TRBV5-1, the J gene TRBJ2-3; a weak D match, TRBD1 (5 bases). The CDR3 sequence is 16 residues long. Trimming shortened V by 4 bases and J by 0 bases, and 15 bases separated the two germline ends. Per germline, CDR1 SGHRS and CDR2 YFSETQ. The CDR3 region has the DNA TGCGCCAGCAGCGGTGGGGCCGGAACAAGCACAGATACGCAGTATTTT. Its protein product is CASSGGAGTSTDTQYF.

The chain uses TRBV5-4 and TRBJ1-2; no clear D. The CDR3 sequence is 13 residues long. The germline V gene has CDR1 SGHNT and CDR2 YYREEE (reference sequence). V lost 1 base and J 4 bases, leaving 8 bases between the germline ends. The CDR3 DNA reads TGTGCCAGCAGCTTGCGGGAACGCTATGGCTACACCTTC. It translates to CASSLRERYGYTF. Using reference TRBV5-4 and TRBJ1-2 for the parts outside the CDR3, the full variable domain is ETGVTQSPTHLIKTRGQQVTLRCSSQSGHNTVSWYQQALGQGPQFIFQYYREEENGRGNFPPRFSGLQFPNYSSELNVNALELDDSALYLCASSLRERYGYTFGSGTRLTVV.

V is TRBV2 and J is TRBJ1-5; TRBD1 agrees at 7 bases. Germline trimming cut 4 bases from V and 7 bases from J; bases unmatched to any gene: 4. The germline gives CDR1 SNHLY, CDR2 FYNNEI. The CDR3 loop spans 13 amino acids. This CDR3 reads CASSADREQPQHF. The CDR3 coding sequence is TGTGCCAGCAGTGCCGACAGGGAACAGCCCCAGCATTTT.

The gene calls are TRBV28 and TRBJ1-2, with 8 bases lining up with TRBD1. CDR3 size: 12 residues. From germline, CDR1 is MDHEN and CDR2 SYDVKM. J gave up 8 bases and V 8 bases, and 7 bases lay outside the gene matches. In DNA form, the CDR3 reads TGTGCCAGCTGTCAGGGGGCGCTGGGCTACACCTTC. Residues: CASCQGALGYTF.

To note about this clone: The same CDR3 can be traced to other DNA sequences in this sample. The chain is built from TRBV12-3 or TRBV12-4 and TRBJ2-5; unclear D gene. The CDR3 is 11 amino acids. The V gene lost 5 bases and the J gene lost 5 bases, with 6 bases spanning the gap. The CDR3 DNA is TGTGCCAGCAGTCCCAGGGAGACCCAGTACTTC. The encoded protein is CASSPRETQYF.

This sequence joins TRBV24-1 and TRBJ2-5, with TRBD1 identical over 7 bases. Germline CDR1 and CDR2: KGHDR and SFDVKD. The CDR3 covers 13 residues. J was trimmed by 4 bases and V by 4 bases; bases with no gene match: 2. The CDR3 nucleotides read TGTGCCACCAGTGAGGGACAGCCAGAGACCCAGTACTTC. It specifies CATSEGQPETQYF.

The chain uses TRBV30 and TRBJ1-1; D is unclear. CDR3 length equals 15 residues. Trimming shortened V by 8 bases and J by 0 bases, and 19 bases separated the two germline ends. Germline V gene data show CDR1 as GTSNPN and CDR2 as SVGIG (reference sequence). CDR3 DNA: TGTGCCCGAAAAACTCATCGAGCACTGAACACTGAAGCTTTCTTT. Translating it yields CARKTHRALNTEAFF.

This chain uses TRBV5-1 with TRBJ2-2; tentatively, D is TRBD2 (7 bases). Trimming removed 4 bases from V and 3 bases from J, with 16 bases in between. CDR1 and CDR2 from the germline V gene are SGHRS and YFSETQ. The CDR3 extends over 16 amino acids. The CDR3: CASSPRAGADTGELFF. CDR3 nucleotides: TGCGCCAGCAGCCCCCGGGCGGGGGCTGACACCGGGGAGCTGTTTTTT.

The chain joins TRBV30 to TRBJ2-6, with 7 bases that match TRBD1. V lost 4 bases and J lost 3; bases outside the gene matches: 3. This CDR3 has 14 residues. Germline CDR1 is GTSNPN and CDR2 is SVGIG (reference sequence). The CDR3 sequence is CAWNRGFGANVLTF. The CDR3 DNA reads TGTGCCTGGAACAGGGGCTTTGGGGCCAACGTCCTGACTTTC.

This chain joins TRBV30 and TRBJ2-7; the D gene is possibly TRBD2 (6 bases). The CDR3 runs 13 residues. The V gene's germline CDR1 is GTSNPN and CDR2 SVGIG (reference sequence). V shed 2 bases and J shed 3 bases, with 11 bases lying between them. The CDR3 reads CAWSRTGDYEQYF. CDR3 in DNA: TGTGCCTGGAGTCGGACGGGAGACTACGAGCAGTACTTC.

The chain combines TRBV14 with TRBJ1-6; D perhaps matches TRBD1 (5 bases). The germline V gene encodes CDR1 SGHDN and CDR2 FVKESK. This CDR3 comprises 12 residues. V was clipped by 0 bases and J by 14 bases, with 8 bases between them. The CDR3 loop is CASSQETGALHF. The DNA of the CDR3 is TGTGCCAGCAGCCAAGAAACGGGGGCCCTCCACTTT. The full variable domain, in which reference TRBV14 and TRBJ1-6 provide the parts outside the CDR3, is EAGVTQFPSHSVIEKGQTVTLRCDPISGHDNLYWYRRVMGKEIKFLLHFVKESKQDESGMPNNRFLAERTGGTYSTLKVQPAELEDSGVYFCASSQETGALHFGNGTRLTVT.

Here the CDR3 reads CASGLGTSPFYEQYF. The CDR3, as DNA: TGTGCTAGTGGTTTGGGGACTAGCCCGTTTTACGAGCAGTACTTC. The J gene is TRBJ2-7, the V gene TRBV12-5; 8 bases line up with TRBD2. The CDR3 is 15 residues long. Per the germline V gene, CDR1 is LGHNT and CDR2 is FRNRAP. Trimming at V came to 1 base and at J to 4 bases, leaving 6 bases not matched to a gene.

The genes are TRBV11-3 and TRBJ2-2; 7 nucleotides align to TRBD1. V lost 5 bases, J lost 7 bases, and 10 bases stayed unmatched. Germline CDR1 and CDR2: SGHNT and YENEEA. The CDR3 length is 15 residues. CDR3 coding DNA: TGTGCCAGCAGCCCAGGGGGAGTTTGGAACGGGGAGCTGTTTTTT. Translation gives CASSPGGVWNGELFF.

This chain uses TRBV15 with TRBJ2-5, with 8 nucleotides matching TRBD2. The V and J ends lost 0 bases and 5 bases, in that order; junction bases with no gene match: 5. Germline-derived CDR1 and CDR2 are LNHNV and YYDKDF (reference sequence). The CDR3 contains 15 residues. CDR3 DNA sequence: TGTGCCACCAGCAGAGATACGGGGGGGCGGGAGACCCAGTACTTC. Residues: CATSRDTGGRETQYF.

CDR3 DNA: TGTGCCAGCAGCTTGGGACAGGGGGCGAACTACGAGCAGTACTTC. It is translated as CASSLGQGANYEQYF. The chain couples TRBV7-6 to TRBJ2-7; 12 positions match TRBD1. The CDR3 is 15 residues long. V shed 3 bases and J 3 bases; nucleotides not matched to a gene: 3. Germline values: CDR1 SGHVS, CDR2 FNYEAQ.

The chain has TRBV5-4 and TRBJ2-7; 7 bases fit TRBD1. There are 12 residues in the CDR3. After removal of 4 bases from V and 3 bases from J, the junction contained 1 base not matched to a gene. Germline loops: CDR1 SGHNT, CDR2 YYREEE (reference sequence). The CDR3 sequence is CASSNRGYEQYV. The CDR3 nucleotides are TGTGCCAGCAGCAACAGGGGCTACGAGCAGTACGTC.